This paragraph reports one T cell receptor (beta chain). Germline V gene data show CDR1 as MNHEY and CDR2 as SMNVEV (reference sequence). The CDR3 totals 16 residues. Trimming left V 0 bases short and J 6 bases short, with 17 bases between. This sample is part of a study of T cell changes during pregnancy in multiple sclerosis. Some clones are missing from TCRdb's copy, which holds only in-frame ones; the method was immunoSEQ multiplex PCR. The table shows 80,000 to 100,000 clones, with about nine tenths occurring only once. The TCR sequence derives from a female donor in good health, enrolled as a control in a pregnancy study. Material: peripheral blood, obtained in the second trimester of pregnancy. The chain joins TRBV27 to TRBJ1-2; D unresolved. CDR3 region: CASSLSRVAGDNGYTF. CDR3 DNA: TGTGCCAGCAGTTTATCGCGGGTGGCGGGTGACAATGGCTACACCTTC.